This is a list of T cell receptor beta chains from one sample in a study of esophageal squamous cell carcinoma under preoperative chemotherapy. TCRdb called the PCR reads again in MiXCR, with one record for every CDR3 protein. This repertoire shows 32,000 or so distinct CDR3 sequences, 50% to 60% found once; its top ten account for 23%. The sample was acquired from a patient given preoperative chemotherapy. Source of these receptors: a human donor with esophageal squamous cell carcinoma. The donor label of this sample is uncertain. CDR3s include the opening cysteine and the closing phenylalanine or tryptophan. Each record gives: V gene, J gene, clone size, D gene, CDR3 DNA, CDR3 protein. A D gene is named only where the DNA matches it firmly. Clone sizes are given selectively: once, few, many, or a class where the clone is expanded.

v_gene: TRBV27
j_gene: TRBJ2-7
abundance: many
d_gene: TRBD2
CDR3nt: TGTGCCAGCAGTTTTTCGGGCTGGGGAGGGTTTAATGAGCAGTACTTC
CDR3aa: CASSFSGWGGFNEQYF

v_gene: TRBV7-2
j_gene: TRBJ2-7
abundance: .
d_gene: .
CDR3nt: TGTGCCAGCAGCGTCCATCAGGCATACGAGCAGTACTTC
CDR3aa: CASSVHQAYEQYF

v_gene: TRBV6-5
j_gene: TRBJ2-7
abundance: many
d_gene: .
CDR3nt: TGTGCCAGCAGTTACTCGGGGTGGTACGAGCAGTACTTC
CDR3aa: CASSYSGWYEQYF

v_gene: TRBV7-8
j_gene: TRBJ2-5
abundance: few
d_gene: TRBD1
CDR3nt: TGTGCCAGCAGCGGACAGGTACTAGAGACCCAGTACTTC
CDR3aa: CASSGQVLETQYF

v_gene: TRBV7-6
j_gene: TRBJ2-2
abundance: .
d_gene: .
CDR3nt: TGTGCCAGCAGCGTAGTGGGCAGCCGGGCTGCGAGCACCGAGGCGCTGTATTTT
CDR3aa: CASSVVGSRAASTEALYF

v_gene: TRBV7-9
j_gene: TRBJ2-3
abundance: medium-sized
d_gene: .
CDR3nt: TGTGCCAGCAGCCCCGTAGAAACTAGCACAGATACGCAGTATTTT
CDR3aa: CASSPVETSTDTQYF

v_gene: TRBV12-3/TRBV12-4
j_gene: TRBJ2-2
abundance: .
d_gene: .
CDR3nt: TGTGCCAGCAGCATTAGTACAGGCACCGGGGCGCTGTTTTTT
CDR3aa: CASSISTGTGALFF

v_gene: TRBV7-2
j_gene: TRBJ2-1
abundance: .
d_gene: TRBD1
CDR3nt: TGTGCCAGCAGTCCAAGTGTAGGGGGCCGACAGTTCTTC
CDR3aa: CASSPSVGGRQFF

v_gene: TRBV7-6
j_gene: TRBJ2-5
abundance: .
d_gene: .
CDR3nt: TGTGCGGGGATCGCGAGCCGTGGCAAAGAGACCCAGTATTTC
CDR3aa: CAGIASRGKETQYF

v_gene: TRBV11-3
j_gene: TRBJ2-7
abundance: .
d_gene: .
CDR3nt: TGTGCCAGCAGCCCGAGTTCGGGCATTTCCTACGAGCAGTACTTC
CDR3aa: CASSPSSGISYEQYF

v_gene: TRBV12-3/TRBV12-4
j_gene: TRBJ1-3
abundance: many
d_gene: .
CDR3nt: TGTGCCAGCAGTTTAGAGGGACGGATAAACACCATATATTTT
CDR3aa: CASSLEGRINTIYF

v_gene: TRBV6-1
j_gene: TRBJ2-6
abundance: .
d_gene: .
CDR3nt: TGTGCCAGCATACAATCTGGCTCCAACGTCCTGTACTTC
CDR3aa: CASIQSGSNVLYF

v_gene: TRBV6-1
j_gene: TRBJ2-4
abundance: .
d_gene: .
CDR3nt: TGTGCCAGCAGTCAACAGGGTGGGGACAAAAACATTCAGTACTTC
CDR3aa: CASSQQGGDKNIQYF

v_gene: TRBV11-2
j_gene: TRBJ2-3
abundance: few
d_gene: .
CDR3nt: TGTGCCAGCAGCCCAGACAGAGGAACGCAGTATTTT
CDR3aa: CASSPDRGTQYF

v_gene: TRBV7-7
j_gene: TRBJ2-5
abundance: .
d_gene: .
CDR3nt: TGTGCTGGGGGGTTAAGGGGCAGCTTCACAGATACCCAGTACTTC
CDR3aa: CAGGLRGSFTDTQYF

v_gene: TRBV11-3
j_gene: TRBJ2-1
abundance: .
d_gene: TRBD2
CDR3nt: TGTGCCAGCAGCTTACCCCCGGGGGGGAGCTCCTACAATGAGCAGTTCTTC
CDR3aa: CASSLPPGGSSYNEQFF

v_gene: TRBV7-8
j_gene: TRBJ2-3
abundance: .
d_gene: .
CDR3nt: TGTGCCAGCGGCTTTGCGGAGCCAGATACGCAGTATTTT
CDR3aa: CASGFAEPDTQYF

v_gene: TRBV20-1
j_gene: TRBJ2-5
abundance: .
d_gene: TRBD2
CDR3nt: TGCAGTGCTAGTAGCGGGGGCATGGAGACCCAGTACTTC
CDR3aa: CSASSGGMETQYF

v_gene: TRBV6-1
j_gene: TRBJ2-6
abundance: .
d_gene: .
CDR3nt: TGTGCCAGCAGTGATTGGACCTCTGGGGCCAACGTCCTGACTTTC
CDR3aa: CASSDWTSGANVLTF

v_gene: TRBV19
j_gene: TRBJ1-5
abundance: .
d_gene: .
CDR3nt: TGTGCCAGTAGGGAAGGGCTCGATCAGCCCCAGCATTTT
CDR3aa: CASREGLDQPQHF

v_gene: TRBV6-1
j_gene: TRBJ1-1
abundance: .
d_gene: .
CDR3nt: TGTGCCAGCAGGGGGGGAGATGAAGCTTTCTTT
CDR3aa: CASRGGDEAFF

v_gene: TRBV5-3
j_gene: TRBJ2-2
abundance: once
d_gene: TRBD1
CDR3nt: TGTGCCAGAAGCCTTTGGAGAGGGGGACAGGGCGCGAACACCGGGGAGCTGTTTTTT
CDR3aa: CARSLWRGGQGANTGELFF

v_gene: TRBV7-3
j_gene: TRBJ2-3
abundance: .
d_gene: .
CDR3nt: TGTGCCAGCAGCCAAGCTGCGAGCACAGGTGCGCAGTATTTT
CDR3aa: CASSQAASTGAQYF

v_gene: TRBV12-3/TRBV12-4
j_gene: TRBJ2-3
abundance: many
d_gene: .
CDR3nt: TGTGCCAGCAGTCTTGAAGCGGGCACAGATACGCAGTATTTT
CDR3aa: CASSLEAGTDTQYF

v_gene: TRBV7-2
j_gene: TRBJ2-5
abundance: .
d_gene: TRBD2
CDR3nt: TGTGCCAGCAGCTTCTCCGGGACTAGTGCTCACAAGATCCAGTACTTC
CDR3aa: CASSFSGTSAHKIQYF

v_gene: TRBV12-3/TRBV12-4
j_gene: TRBJ1-4
abundance: many
d_gene: TRBD1
CDR3nt: TGTGCCAGCAGTTTCGACAGGGGGTTAGGTAATGAAAAACTGTTTTTT
CDR3aa: CASSFDRGLGNEKLFF

v_gene: TRBV6-1
j_gene: TRBJ2-3
abundance: .
d_gene: .
CDR3nt: TGTGCCAGCGGTCGGAACGGGGGCGACGGGGCAGATACGCAGTATTTC
CDR3aa: CASGRNGGDGADTQYF

v_gene: TRBV7-2
j_gene: TRBJ1-2
abundance: .
d_gene: .
CDR3nt: TGTGCCAGCAGCTTCGGATATAACAATGAAGCTACCTTC
CDR3aa: CASSFGYNNEATF

v_gene: TRBV7-8
j_gene: TRBJ2-5
abundance: .
d_gene: TRBD2
CDR3nt: TGTGCCAGCAGCGGGCTCGGGGGGGGGGCCCAAGATACCCAGTATTTC
CDR3aa: CASSGLGGGAQDTQYF

v_gene: TRBV7-8
j_gene: TRBJ2-3
abundance: .
d_gene: .
CDR3nt: TGTGCCAGCAGCTTGGTCGGGTGGGGCAAAGATACGCAGTATTTT
CDR3aa: CASSLVGWGKDTQYF

v_gene: TRBV6-1
j_gene: TRBJ1-1
abundance: .
d_gene: .
CDR3nt: TGTGCCAGCAGTGAAATTCAGGCTTTCTTT
CDR3aa: CASSEIQAFF

v_gene: TRBV7-3
j_gene: TRBJ2-3
abundance: .
d_gene: TRBD2
CDR3nt: TGTGCCAGCAGCCGCGTCCCGGGGCGGGGGGCCGAAAACACTCAGTATTTC
CDR3aa: CASSRVPGRGAENTQYF

v_gene: TRBV7-2
j_gene: TRBJ1-3
abundance: many
d_gene: TRBD1
CDR3nt: TGTGCCAGCAGCTTAGTCCGACAGGGGTCCGGAAACACCATATATTTT
CDR3aa: CASSLVRQGSGNTIYF

v_gene: TRBV4-2
j_gene: TRBJ2-3
abundance: .
d_gene: .
CDR3nt: TGTGCCAGCAGCCAAACCGCCGGGGGGCTCACAGATACGCAGTATTTT
CDR3aa: CASSQTAGGLTDTQYF

v_gene: TRBV7-2
j_gene: TRBJ2-7
abundance: .
d_gene: .
CDR3nt: TGTGCCAGCAGCCTACGAGGCGAGTTCGACGAGCAGTACTTC
CDR3aa: CASSLRGEFDEQYF

v_gene: TRBV6-5
j_gene: TRBJ2-5
abundance: once
d_gene: TRBD2
CDR3nt: TGTGCCAGCACTTCTGGGGCGGGAGTCCAGGAGACCCAGTACTTC
CDR3aa: CASTSGAGVQETQYF

v_gene: TRBV7-2
j_gene: TRBJ2-1
abundance: medium-sized
d_gene: TRBD2
CDR3nt: TGTGCCAGCAGCTTAGAGGGACTAGCGGGACATGAGCAGTTCTTC
CDR3aa: CASSLEGLAGHEQFF

v_gene: TRBV14
j_gene: TRBJ2-7
abundance: .
d_gene: .
CDR3nt: TGTGCCAACAGCCAAGAGGGGGGCCCGGGTTCGGCCTACGAGCAGTACTTC
CDR3aa: CANSQEGGPGSAYEQYF

v_gene: TRBV7-2
j_gene: TRBJ2-7
abundance: many
d_gene: .
CDR3nt: TGTGCCAGCAGCTTCCGGACAGAATCCTACGAGCAGTACTTC
CDR3aa: CASSFRTESYEQYF

v_gene: TRBV11-3
j_gene: TRBJ2-5
abundance: .
d_gene: .
CDR3nt: TGTGCCAGCGGGTTAGTAGCGGCGGCCAAGACCCAGTACTTC
CDR3aa: CASGLVAAAKTQYF

v_gene: TRBV7-9
j_gene: TRBJ2-3
abundance: .
d_gene: .
CDR3nt: TGTGCCAGCACGGGGTTGACAGCCAAAAATACGCAGTATTTT
CDR3aa: CASTGLTAKNTQYF

v_gene: TRBV7-9
j_gene: TRBJ2-5
abundance: .
d_gene: .
CDR3nt: TGTGCCAGCAGGGGTAGGGGCGGAGGGGTCACAGAGACGCAGTATTTC
CDR3aa: CASRGRGGGVTETQYF

v_gene: TRBV12-3/TRBV12-4
j_gene: TRBJ2-1
abundance: .
d_gene: TRBD1
CDR3nt: TGTGCCAGCAGCCATGATCGGGACAGGGACTACAATGAGCAGTTCTTC
CDR3aa: CASSHDRDRDYNEQFF

v_gene: TRBV6-1
j_gene: TRBJ2-1
abundance: many
d_gene: .
CDR3nt: TGTGCCAGCAGTCCACGGAGTCCACCCTACGAGCAGTTCTTC
CDR3aa: CASSPRSPPYEQFF

v_gene: TRBV11-2
j_gene: TRBJ2-1
abundance: once
d_gene: TRBD2
CDR3nt: TGTGCCAGCAGCTCATACGGGGCGGGGGGGGGGGGGTACAATGAGCAGTTCTTC
CDR3aa: CASSSYGAGGGGYNEQFF

v_gene: TRBV7-2
j_gene: TRBJ2-3
abundance: many
d_gene: .
CDR3nt: TGTGCCAGCAGCTCCAGGGTTAAGGCGATAGATACGCAGTATTTT
CDR3aa: CASSSRVKAIDTQYF

v_gene: TRBV5-8
j_gene: TRBJ2-1
abundance: .
d_gene: .
CDR3nt: TGTGCCAGCAGCCCGGACACGGACGGGATAACTCAGCAGTTCTTC
CDR3aa: CASSPDTDGITQQFF

v_gene: TRBV12-3/TRBV12-4
j_gene: TRBJ2-3
abundance: .
d_gene: TRBD1
CDR3nt: TGTGCCAGCAGTCAGGGGGTGCGAAGCACAGACACGCAGTATTTT
CDR3aa: CASSQGVRSTDTQYF

v_gene: TRBV7-2
j_gene: TRBJ2-5
abundance: medium-sized
d_gene: TRBD2
CDR3nt: TGTGCCAGCAGCTTAGTACATACGAGCGGGGGCCACCTGGGTTCCCAGTACTTC
CDR3aa: CASSLVHTSGGHLGSQYF

v_gene: TRBV28
j_gene: TRBJ2-7
abundance: few
d_gene: .
CDR3nt: TGTGCCAGCACTGACGGGACAAATTACGAGCAGTACTTC
CDR3aa: CASTDGTNYEQYF

v_gene: TRBV12-3/TRBV12-4
j_gene: TRBJ2-3
abundance: .
d_gene: .
CDR3nt: TGCGGCGGCTCGGGGGGCTTTGCCAAAGATACGCAGTATTTT
CDR3aa: CGGSGGFAKDTQYF

v_gene: TRBV7-2
j_gene: TRBJ2-5
abundance: many
d_gene: .
CDR3nt: TGTGCCAGCAGCTTAGCGGGTTCGGACACCCAGTACTTC
CDR3aa: CASSLAGSDTQYF

v_gene: TRBV7-2
j_gene: TRBJ1-6
abundance: .
d_gene: .
CDR3nt: TGTGCCAGCAGCTATGGGGGGATAGAAGACAGTAGCAATCAGCCCCTCCACTTT
CDR3aa: CASSYGGIEDSSNQPLHF

v_gene: TRBV6-1
j_gene: TRBJ2-3
abundance: once
d_gene: .
CDR3nt: TGTGCCAGGAGTCTCCCGACTGTGAGCACAGATACGCAGTATTTT
CDR3aa: CARSLPTVSTDTQYF

v_gene: TRBV7-2
j_gene: TRBJ2-7
abundance: medium-sized
d_gene: TRBD2
CDR3nt: TGTGCCAGCAGCCCTCAGCTGGCGGGGGGTGCCTACGAGCAGTACTTC
CDR3aa: CASSPQLAGGAYEQYF

v_gene: TRBV7-8
j_gene: TRBJ2-5
abundance: medium-sized
d_gene: TRBD2
CDR3nt: TGTGCCAGCAGCCCGCGGACTAGCGGGGGGAGCCAAGAGACCCAGTACTTC
CDR3aa: CASSPRTSGGSQETQYF

v_gene: TRBV10-1
j_gene: TRBJ2-1
abundance: .
d_gene: TRBD2
CDR3nt: TGCGCCAGCAGTGTGGGGACTAACAATGAGCAGTTCTTC
CDR3aa: CASSVGTNNEQFF